This TCR beta chain is from a study of shared T cell receptors in the human thymus. Generated by immunoSEQ multiplex PCR, the TCRdb table keeps only in-frame clones and is missing some. The table shows some 700,000 clones, with approximately 87% occurring only once. This same sample was also taken into another study, of human thymus T cells. That paper states: Donors were healthy Finnish babies undergoing corrective operations for congenital heart defects. It was from resections taken during corrective heart surgery that the thymus tissue came. Thymic TCR repertoires of unrelated people reportedly overlapped highly.

Input material: thymocytes. The sequence derives from a boy under two years old with a congenital heart defect.

CDR3 nucleotides: TGTGCCAGCAGTTTACTCTCTGGAAACACCATATATTTT. Translation gives CASSLLSGNTIYF. The chain links TRBV5-6 to TRBJ1-3; D call uncertain. This CDR3 has 13 residues. The V end was cut by 5 bases, the J end by 0 bases, with 6 bases between. Looked up from germline, CDR1 is SGHDT and CDR2 is YYEEEE.